Here is one T cell receptor beta chain with its context. This sample is part of a study of cytomegalovirus exposure and HLA in healthy donors. Germline lookup yields CDR1 MDHEN and CDR2 SYDVKM. The CDR3 runs 16 residues. The PCR employed 60 Vbeta primers together with 13 Jbeta primers. As processed by the authors: The count from a later analysis was some 80 million unique TCR beta chains, around 10 million of them shared. Assay used: immunoSEQ multiplex PCR; TCRdb lists only in-frame clones, some missing. From that table come the V and J calls and clone size; the DNA was used to work out D and trimming. The sample includes about 120,000 clones, 81% of them seen just once.

This TCR was recovered from a middle-aged woman in good health and CMV-seronegative. The rearrangement uses TRBV28 and TRBJ2-5; the D gene is possibly TRBD1 (5 bases). The end of the DNA aligns better with TRBJ2-7, so the J call may be wrong. The sample comprised PBMCs. The CDR3 is CASSFRGHLSSYEQYF. The DNA of the CDR3 is TGTGCCAGCAGTTTCCGAGGACACCTTAGCTCCTACGAGCAGTACTTC.